Presented here are 10 T cell receptor beta chains from one specimen sequenced in a study of blood T cell repertoires in COVID-19. TCRdb keeps only in-frame clones here, not all; method: immunoSEQ multiplex PCR. The sample consists of just over 300,000 clones, over 85% of them appearing once. What was sequenced was peripheral blood. Receptors originate from a woman aged 25 to 39 with COVID-19, enrolled during active disease.

The rearrangement links TRBV2 to TRBJ2-3; D perhaps matches TRBD2 (5 bases). The CDR3 has 14 amino acids. The germline V gene has CDR1 SNHLY and CDR2 FYNNEI. V dropped 5 bases and J dropped 0 bases, with 9 bases sitting between them. DNA for the CDR3: TGTGCCAGCAGTTTGAGCGGTAGCACAGATACGCAGTATTTT. It is translated as CASSLSGSTDTQYF.

CDR3 bases: TGTGCCAGCAGCTTGGGGGCCGACGAGCAGTACTTC. Its protein product is CASSLGADEQYF. The chain uses TRBV7-9 and TRBJ2-7, with TRBD1 as a possible D gene (6 bases). The germline V gene encodes CDR1 SEHNR and CDR2 FQNEAQ (reference sequence). V was cut by 3 bases and J by 5 bases, with 8 bases left in between. This CDR3 has 12 amino acids.

The table lists this clone with a count of one. CDR3 in amino acids: CASTLDRGEYQPQHF. CDR3 in DNA: TGTGCCAGCACCTTGGACCGGGGGGAGTATCAGCCCCAGCATTTT. The rearrangement uses TRBV6-5 and TRBJ1-5; D possibly corresponds to TRBD1 (5 bases). With 7 bases removed from V and 5 bases from J, the gap between germline ends came to 18 bases. The CDR3 is made up of 15 amino acids. Per germline, CDR1 MNHEY and CDR2 SVGAGI.

Only one count was recorded for this clone. The genes are TRBV24-1 and TRBJ1-4, with D maybe TRBD1 (5 bases). V was trimmed by 2 bases and J by 3 bases, leaving 12 bases between them. The CDR3 length is 16 residues. The germline CDR1 and CDR2 sequences are KGHDR and SFDVKD. This chain's CDR3 is CATSDSRGVSNEKLFF. For the CDR3, the DNA is TGTGCCACCAGTGATTCCCGGGGGGTGTCTAATGAAAAACTGTTTTTT.

In its sample, this clone was seen once. The chain carries TRBV2 and TRBJ2-1, with unresolved D. CDR1 SNHLY and CDR2 FYNNEI come from the germline V gene. This CDR3 region has 13 residues. The germline V and J ends were trimmed by 4 bases and 7 bases, with 11 bases remaining between them. CDR3 sequence: CASSVGRRNEQFF. The CDR3, as DNA: TGTGCCAGCAGTGTGGGCCGCAGGAATGAGCAGTTCTTC.

The rearrangement links TRBV6-5 to TRBJ1-5, with D maybe TRBD1 (6 bases). The ends were cut back, 6 bases at V and 6 bases at J, with 15 bases in the middle. This CDR3 has 14 residues. Germline V gene data show CDR1 as MNHEY and CDR2 as SVGAGI. The CDR3 nucleotides are TGTGCCAGCAGACCCACAGGGACGGGTCAGCCCCAGCATTTT. It encodes CASRPTGTGQPQHF.

This chain joins TRBV5-1 and TRBJ1-1; no definite D call. The CDR3 extends over 12 amino acids. CDR1 and CDR2 from the germline V gene are SGHRS and YFSETQ. V shed 4 bases and J shed 7 bases, with 11 bases lying between them. CDR3: CASSGFTSEAFF. In DNA, the CDR3 is TGCGCCAGCAGCGGGTTCACTAGTGAAGCTTTCTTT.

In this sample, this clone turned up once. V and J are TRBV3-1 (or the pseudogene TRBV3-2) and TRBJ1-4; 8 bases map to TRBD1. CDR1 is LGHDT and CDR2 is YNNKEL in the germline V gene (reference sequence). Trimming at V came to 6 bases and at J to 7 bases, leaving 7 bases not matched to a gene. This CDR3 is built from 14 residues. Here the CDR3 reads CASRPTGGVEKLFF. DNA of the CDR3: TGTGCCAGCAGACCTACAGGGGGGGTTGAAAAACTGTTTTTT.

V and J are TRBV6-5 and TRBJ1-2; a weak D match, TRBD1 (6 bases). With 8 bases removed from V and 8 bases from J, the gap between germline ends came to 18 bases. Germline V CDR1 and CDR2: MNHEY, SVGAGI. The CDR3 contains 13 residues. The CDR3 sequence is CASLQGFVYGYTF. CDR3 sequence (DNA): TGTGCCAGCCTACAGGGATTCGTCTACGGCTACACCTTC.

The chain couples TRBV10-1 to TRBJ2-7; 7 nucleotides align to TRBD2. The CDR3 is 13 residues long. Germline V lookup: CDR1 WNHNN, CDR2 SYGVQD (reference sequence). Losses at the gene ends were 9 bases for V and 4 bases for J; bases not matched to a gene: 9. In DNA, the CDR3 is TGCGCCAGGGGGGACTATCCGCGGTACGAGCAGTACTTC. Translated: CARGDYPRYEQYF.